This TCR beta chain was captured in a study of PD-1 blockade in mismatch repair-deficient tumors. Findings of the study overall: Rapid post-treatment expansion, then contraction, generally preceding radiologic response, marked tumor-resident clones.

To note about this clone: Its antigen is unknown.

All patients were mismatch repair deficient, assessed by either PCR or immunohistochemistry. A few pembrolizumab responders had their TCRs sequenced. Clones were read by immunoSEQ multiplex PCR, and TCRdb kept only the in-frame ones, dropping some. Of 100,000 to 150,000 clones listed, more than 70% are singletons. The origin of this receptor is an adult with mismatch repair-deficient cancer. Specimen: peripheral blood, collected 70 to 72 weeks after starting pembrolizumab.

CDR3 in amino acids: CSVVKLAGYNEQFF. As DNA, the CDR3 is TGCAGCGTTGTAAAGCTAGCGGGATACAATGAGCAGTTCTTC. This chain connects TRBV29-1 to TRBJ2-1; TRBD2 matches 9 bases. The CDR3 is made up of 14 amino acids. J lost 4 bases, V lost 4 bases, and 5 bases had no gene match. The germline gives CDR1 SQVTM, CDR2 ANQGSEA.